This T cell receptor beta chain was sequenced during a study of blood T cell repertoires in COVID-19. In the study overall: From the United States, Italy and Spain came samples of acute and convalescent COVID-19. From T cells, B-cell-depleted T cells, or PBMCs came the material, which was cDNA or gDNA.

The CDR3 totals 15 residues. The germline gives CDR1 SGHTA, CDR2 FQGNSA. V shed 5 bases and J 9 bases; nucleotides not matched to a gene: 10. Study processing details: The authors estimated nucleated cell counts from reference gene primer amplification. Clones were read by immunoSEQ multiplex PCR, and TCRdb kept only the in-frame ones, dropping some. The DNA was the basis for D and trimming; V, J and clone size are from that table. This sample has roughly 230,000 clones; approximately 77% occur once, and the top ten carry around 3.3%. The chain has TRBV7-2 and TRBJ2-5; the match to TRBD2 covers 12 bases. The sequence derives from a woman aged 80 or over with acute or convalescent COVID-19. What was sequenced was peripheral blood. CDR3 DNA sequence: TGTGCCAGCAGCCGGACTAGCGGGGACGCTGCGGCCCAGTACTTC. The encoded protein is CASSRTSGDAAAQYF.